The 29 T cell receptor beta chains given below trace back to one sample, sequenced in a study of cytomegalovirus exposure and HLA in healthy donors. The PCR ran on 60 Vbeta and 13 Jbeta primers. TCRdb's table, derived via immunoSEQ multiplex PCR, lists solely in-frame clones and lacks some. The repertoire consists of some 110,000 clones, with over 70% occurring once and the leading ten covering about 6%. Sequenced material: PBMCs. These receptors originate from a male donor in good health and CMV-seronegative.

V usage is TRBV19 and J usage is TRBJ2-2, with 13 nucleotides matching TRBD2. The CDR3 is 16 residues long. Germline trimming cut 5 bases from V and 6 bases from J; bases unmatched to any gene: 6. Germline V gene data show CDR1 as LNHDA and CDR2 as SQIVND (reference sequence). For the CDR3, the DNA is TGTGCCAGTAGTGCAGGCGGACTAGCGGGAGCCGGGGAGCTGTTTTTT. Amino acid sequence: CASSAGGLAGAGELFF.

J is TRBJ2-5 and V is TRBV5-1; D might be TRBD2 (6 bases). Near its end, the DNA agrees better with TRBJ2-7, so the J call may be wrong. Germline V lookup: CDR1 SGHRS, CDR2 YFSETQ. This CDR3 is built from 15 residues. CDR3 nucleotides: TGCGCCAGCAGCCCGTCCCGGGACTTATCCTACGAGCAGTACTTC. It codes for CASSPSRDLSYEQYF.

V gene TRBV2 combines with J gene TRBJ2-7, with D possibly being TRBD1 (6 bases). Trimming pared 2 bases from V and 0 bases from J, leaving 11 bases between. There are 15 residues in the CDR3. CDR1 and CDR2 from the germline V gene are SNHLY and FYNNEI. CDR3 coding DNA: TGTGCCAGCAGTGAAAACAGGGAGCCCTCCTACGAGCAGTACTTC. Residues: CASSENREPSYEQYF.

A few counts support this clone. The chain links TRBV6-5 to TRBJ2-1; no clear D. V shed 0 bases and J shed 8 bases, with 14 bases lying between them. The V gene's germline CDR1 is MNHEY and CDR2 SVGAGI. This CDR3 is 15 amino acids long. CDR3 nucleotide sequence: TGTGCCAGCAGTTACTCGAAGAACTCTAGGCATGAGCAGTTCTTC. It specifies CASSYSKNSRHEQFF.

CDR3 sequence (DNA): TGCAGTGCCAGGGGGGATGAGACCCAGTACTTC. Residues: CSARGDETQYF. The chain recombines TRBV20-1 with TRBJ2-5, with TRBD1 as a possible D gene (7 bases). CDR1 is DFQATT, CDR2 SNEGSKA, per germline (reference sequence). The CDR3 runs 11 residues. V shed 6 bases and J shed 5 bases, with 10 bases lying between them.

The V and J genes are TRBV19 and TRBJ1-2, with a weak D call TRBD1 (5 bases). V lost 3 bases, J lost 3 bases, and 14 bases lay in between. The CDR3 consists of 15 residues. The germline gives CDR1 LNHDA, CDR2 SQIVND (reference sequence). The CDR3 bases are TGTGCCAGTAGTATTAGCGGTTCAGGGTACTATGGCTACACCTTC. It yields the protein CASSISGSGYYGYTF.

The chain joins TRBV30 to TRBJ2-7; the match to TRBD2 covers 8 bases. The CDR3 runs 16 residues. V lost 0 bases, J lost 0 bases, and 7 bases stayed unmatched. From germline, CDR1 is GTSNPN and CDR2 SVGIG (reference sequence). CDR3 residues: CAWSVGRSGGSYEQYF. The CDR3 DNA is TGTGCCTGGAGTGTGGGGAGAAGCGGGGGCTCCTACGAGCAGTACTTC.

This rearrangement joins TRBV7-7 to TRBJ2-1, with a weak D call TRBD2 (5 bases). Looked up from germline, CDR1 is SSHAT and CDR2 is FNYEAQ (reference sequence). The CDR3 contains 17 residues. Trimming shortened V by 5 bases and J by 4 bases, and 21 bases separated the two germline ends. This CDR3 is CASSPHLGESPYNEQFF. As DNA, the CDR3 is TGTGCCAGCAGCCCTCACCTCGGGGAGAGCCCTTACAATGAGCAGTTCTTC.

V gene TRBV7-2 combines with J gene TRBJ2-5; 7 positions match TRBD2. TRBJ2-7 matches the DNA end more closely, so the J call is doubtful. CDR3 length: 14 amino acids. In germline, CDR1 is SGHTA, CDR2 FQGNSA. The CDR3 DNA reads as TGTGCCAGCAGCCCGTGGGACTACTCCTACGAGCAGTACTTC. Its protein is CASSPWDYSYEQYF.

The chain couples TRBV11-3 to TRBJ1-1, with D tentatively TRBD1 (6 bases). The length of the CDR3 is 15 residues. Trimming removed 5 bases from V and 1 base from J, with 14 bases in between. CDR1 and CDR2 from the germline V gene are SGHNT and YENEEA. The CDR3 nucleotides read TGTGCCAGCAGCCCCCCCGGGGGGCGGAACACTGAAGCTTTCTTT. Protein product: CASSPPGGRNTEAFF. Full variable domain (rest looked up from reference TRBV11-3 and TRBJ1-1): EAGVVQSPRYKIIEKKQPVAFWCNPISGHNTLYWYLQNLGQGPELLIRYENEEAVDDSQLPKDRFSAERLKGVDSTLKIQPAELGDSAVYLCASSPPGGRNTEAFFGQGTRLTVV.

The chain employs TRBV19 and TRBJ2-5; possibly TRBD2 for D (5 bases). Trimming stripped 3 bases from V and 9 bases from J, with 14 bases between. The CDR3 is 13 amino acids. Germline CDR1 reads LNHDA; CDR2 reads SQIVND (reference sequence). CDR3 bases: TGTGCCAGTAGTATTGTGGGGTGGGAGCCCCAGTACTTC. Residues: CASSIVGWEPQYF. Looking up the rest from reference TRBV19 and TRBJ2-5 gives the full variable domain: DGGITQSPKYLFRKEGQNVTLSCEQNLNHDAMYWYRQDPGQGLRLIYYSQIVNDFQKGDIAEGYSVSREKKESFPLTVTSAQKNPTAFYLCASSIVGWEPQYFGPGTRLLVL.

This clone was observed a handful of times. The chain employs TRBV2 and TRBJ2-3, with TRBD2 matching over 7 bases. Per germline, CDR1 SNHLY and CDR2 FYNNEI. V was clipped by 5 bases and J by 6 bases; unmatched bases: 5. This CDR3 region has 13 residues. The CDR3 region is CASSLGLVDTQYF. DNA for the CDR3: TGTGCCAGCAGTCTCGGACTAGTGGATACGCAGTATTTT.

The DNA of the CDR3 is TGTGCCAGCAGTCAAAGACAGGGGCGCAACGAGCAGTACTTC. It encodes CASSQRQGRNEQYF. The gene calls are TRBV28 and TRBJ2-7; 8 bases fit TRBD1. CDR3 length: 14 residues. The germline V gene encodes CDR1 MDHEN and CDR2 SYDVKM. J was trimmed by 5 bases and V by 5 bases; bases with no gene match: 8.

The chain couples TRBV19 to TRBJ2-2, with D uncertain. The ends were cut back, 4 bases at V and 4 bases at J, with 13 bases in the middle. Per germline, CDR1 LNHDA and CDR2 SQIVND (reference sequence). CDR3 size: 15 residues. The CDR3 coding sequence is TGTGCCAGTAGTACATTAGCAGAGAGCACCGGGGAGCTGTTTTTT. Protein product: CASSTLAESTGELFF. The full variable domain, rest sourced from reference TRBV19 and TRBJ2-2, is DGGITQSPKYLFRKEGQNVTLSCEQNLNHDAMYWYRQDPGQGLRLIYYSQIVNDFQKGDIAEGYSVSREKKESFPLTVTSAQKNPTAFYLCASSTLAESTGELFFGEGSRLTVL.

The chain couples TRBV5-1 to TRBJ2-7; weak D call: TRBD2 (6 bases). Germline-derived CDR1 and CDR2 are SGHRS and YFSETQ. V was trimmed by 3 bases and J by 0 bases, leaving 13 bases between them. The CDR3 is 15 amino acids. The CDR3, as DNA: TGCGCCAGCAGCTCCCTAGCGAGAGTCTCCTACGAGCAGTACTTC. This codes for CASSSLARVSYEQYF.

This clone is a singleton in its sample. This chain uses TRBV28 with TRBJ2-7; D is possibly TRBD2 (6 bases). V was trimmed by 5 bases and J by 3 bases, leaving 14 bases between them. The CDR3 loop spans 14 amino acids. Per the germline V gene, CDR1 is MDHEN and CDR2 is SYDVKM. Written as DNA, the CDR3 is TGTGCCAGCAGTCCGACTAGGTCCCTCTACGAGCAGTACTTC. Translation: CASSPTRSLYEQYF.

This CDR3 reads CASSLESWQGGRYNEQFF. The CDR3 nucleotides read TGTGCCAGCAGCTTAGAGTCGTGGCAGGGGGGCAGGTACAATGAGCAGTTCTTC. The gene calls are TRBV7-6 and TRBJ2-1, with D perhaps TRBD1 (7 bases). The CDR3 is made up of 18 amino acids. Germline V gene data show CDR1 as SGHVS and CDR2 as FNYEAQ. Between the trimmed V and J ends, which lost 1 base and 4 bases, there was a span of 20 bases.

The CDR3 here is CASSAGTLEETQYF. CDR3 DNA: TGTGCCAGCAGCGCCGGGACTCTGGAAGAGACCCAGTACTTC. The chain employs TRBV9 and TRBJ2-5; a weak D match, TRBD2 (6 bases). Trimming took 3 bases from V and 3 from J, leaving 12 bases between them. CDR1 is SGDLS and CDR2 is YYNGEE in the germline V gene. The CDR3 runs 14 residues. The variable domain in full, completed from reference TRBV9 and TRBJ2-5, reads DSGVTQTPKHLITATGQRVTLRCSPRSGDLSVYWYQQSLDQGLQFLIQYYNGEERAKGNILERFSAQQFPDLHSELNLSSLELGDSALYFCASSAGTLEETQYFGPGTRLLVL.

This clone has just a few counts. The CDR3 DNA reads TGTGCCAGCAGCTTAGCAGGGGTCGGGGGCTACACCTTC. Its translation: CASSLAGVGGYTF. The chain joins TRBV27 to TRBJ1-2; D might be TRBD1 (6 bases). With 6 bases removed from V and 8 bases from J, the gap between germline ends came to 16 bases. The CDR3 runs 13 residues. The germline CDR1 and CDR2 sequences are MNHEY and SMNVEV (reference sequence).

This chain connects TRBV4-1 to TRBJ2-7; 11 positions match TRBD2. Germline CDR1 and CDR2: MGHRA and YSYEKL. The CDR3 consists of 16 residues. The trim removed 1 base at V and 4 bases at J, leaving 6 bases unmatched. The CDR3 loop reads CASSQVGGTSGYEQYF. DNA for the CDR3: TGCGCCAGCAGCCAAGTCGGTGGGACTAGCGGTTACGAGCAGTACTTC.

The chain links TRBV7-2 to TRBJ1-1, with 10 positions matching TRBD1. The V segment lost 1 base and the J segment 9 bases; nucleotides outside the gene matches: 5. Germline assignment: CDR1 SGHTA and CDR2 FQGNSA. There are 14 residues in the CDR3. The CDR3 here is CASSLVTGGAKAFF. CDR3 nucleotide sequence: TGTGCCAGCAGCTTAGTGACAGGGGGCGCGAAAGCTTTCTTT.

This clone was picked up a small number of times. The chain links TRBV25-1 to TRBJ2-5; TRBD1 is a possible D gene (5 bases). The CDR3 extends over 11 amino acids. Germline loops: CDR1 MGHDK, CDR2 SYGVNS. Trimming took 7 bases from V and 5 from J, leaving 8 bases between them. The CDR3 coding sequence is TGTGCCAGCACCGCAGGGGAGACCCAGTACTTC. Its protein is CASTAGETQYF.

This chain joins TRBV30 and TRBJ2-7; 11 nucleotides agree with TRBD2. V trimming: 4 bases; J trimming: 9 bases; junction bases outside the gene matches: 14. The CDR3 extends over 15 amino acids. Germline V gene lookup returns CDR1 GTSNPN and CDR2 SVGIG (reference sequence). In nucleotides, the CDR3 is TGTGCCTGGACCCACCCAACTAGCGGGAGAATCGGGCAGTACTTC. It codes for CAWTHPTSGRIGQYF.

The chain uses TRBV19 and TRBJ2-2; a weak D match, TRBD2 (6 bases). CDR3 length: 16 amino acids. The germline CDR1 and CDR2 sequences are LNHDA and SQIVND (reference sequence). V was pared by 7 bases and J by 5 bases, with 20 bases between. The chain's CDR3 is CASTLPVDGGTGELFF. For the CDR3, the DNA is TGTGCCAGTACCCTCCCGGTAGATGGGGGGACCGGGGAGCTGTTTTTT.

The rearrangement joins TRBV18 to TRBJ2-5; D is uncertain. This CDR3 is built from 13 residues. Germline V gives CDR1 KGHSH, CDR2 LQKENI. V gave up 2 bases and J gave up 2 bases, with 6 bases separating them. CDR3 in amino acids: CASSPAPQETQYF. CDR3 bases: TGTGCCAGCTCACCAGCGCCACAAGAGACCCAGTACTTC. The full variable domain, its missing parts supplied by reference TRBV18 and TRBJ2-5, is NAGVMQNPRHLVRRRGQEARLRCSPMKGHSHVYWYRQLPEEGLKFMVYLQKENIIDESGMPKERFSAEFPKEGPSILRIQQVVRGDSAAYFCASSPAPQETQYFGPGTRLLVL.

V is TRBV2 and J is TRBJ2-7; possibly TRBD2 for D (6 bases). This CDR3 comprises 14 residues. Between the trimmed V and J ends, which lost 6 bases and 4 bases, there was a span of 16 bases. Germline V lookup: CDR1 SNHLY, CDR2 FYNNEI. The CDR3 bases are TGTGCCAGCAGCCAGGGAGGAGTAGTTTACGAGCAGTACTTC. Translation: CASSQGGVVYEQYF.

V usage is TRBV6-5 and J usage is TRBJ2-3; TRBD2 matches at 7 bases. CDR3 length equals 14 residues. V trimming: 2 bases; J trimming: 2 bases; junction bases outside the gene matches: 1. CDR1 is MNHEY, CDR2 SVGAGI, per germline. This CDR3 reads CASSYGGVTDTQYF. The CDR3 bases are TGTGCCAGCAGTTACGGGGGGGTCACAGATACGCAGTATTTT.

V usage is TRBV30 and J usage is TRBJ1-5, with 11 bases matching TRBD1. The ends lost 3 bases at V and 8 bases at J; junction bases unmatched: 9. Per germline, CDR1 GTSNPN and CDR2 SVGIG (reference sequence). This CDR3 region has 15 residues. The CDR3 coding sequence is TGTGCCTGGAGCGGGGGACAGGGGGGATCAGAGCCCCAGCATTTT. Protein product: CAWSGGQGGSEPQHF.

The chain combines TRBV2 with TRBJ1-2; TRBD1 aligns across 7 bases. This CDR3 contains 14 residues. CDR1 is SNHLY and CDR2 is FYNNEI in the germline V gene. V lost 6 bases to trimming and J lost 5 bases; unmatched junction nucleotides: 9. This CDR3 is CASSNRDSNYGYTF. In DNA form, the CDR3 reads TGTGCCAGCAGCAACCGGGACAGCAATTATGGCTACACCTTC.